A selection of T cell receptor beta chains follows, all from one sample in a study of identical twins. TCRdb analysed the 5' RACE reads with MiXCR anew, one entry per CDR3 protein. The sample yields 500,000 to 650,000 distinct CDR3 sequences, roughly 6.6% seen once. This same sample was also part of a study on yellow fever vaccine responses in identical twins.

The sample consisted of PBMCs. All receptors come from a woman between 18 and 29 years old in good health. CDR3s leave out the opening cysteine and the closing phenylalanine or tryptophan. The order of the fields is CDR3 length, V gene, CDR3 protein.

>12|TRBV28
ASSLSSGNYGYT
>13|TRBV5-1
ASSLVVGNNSPLH
>13|TRBV15
ATSIRQANNSPLH
>12|TRBV10-2
ASRRLAGGDEQF
>11|TRBV20-1
SARAAGNQPQH
>14|TRBV5-1
ASSLGGISGANVLT
>10|TRBV10-1
ASSDNGETQY
>14|TRBV7-8
ASSIGTSGPRDTQY
>12|TRBV7-9
ASSLEVGEDTQY
>18|TRBV20-1
SAREADMGLAGGYQETQY
>13|TRBV12-5
ASGLVAGVNNEQF
>10|TRBV29-1
SFGRGNNEAF
>12|TRBV7-6
ASSRDGNSGEQY
>18|TRBV7-8
ASSLGRLAGVPSPTDTQY
>13|TRBV12-3/TRBV12-4
ASSLGRQGFYGYT
>11|TRBV9
ASSAGGHNEQF
>11|TRBV20-1
SASPGTTYEQY
>13|TRBV6-1
ASTRDRGTNEKLF
>15|TRBV9
ASSATSGTGIVYEQF
>11|TRBV2
ASSLETGLEAF
>12|TRBV7-3
ASSPSGGNYGYT
>16|TRBV5-1
ASSLALRWDSADSPLH
>13|TRBV12-3/TRBV12-4
ASSLSKGGLAEQY
>11|TRBV18
ASSPRELTEQY
>14|TRBV7-8
ASSSGTSGSIVEQF
>15|TRBV9
ASSVGHSAGESKTQY
>13|TRBV6-5
ASSYWAGYQETQY
>11|TRBV29-1
SVRDSFSYEQY
>12|TRBV7-9
ASSPAQGFYGYT